This T cell receptor (beta chain) was identified during a study of post-analysis software for immune sequencing data. Across the whole study: The cohort encompassed relapsing-remitting, secondary progressive and progressive-relapsing multiple sclerosis disease courses.

Findings and caveats of the study: Comparison of patients with controls showed about 5 TRBV segments more frequent in patients, TRBV5-6, TRBV5-1 and TRBV20-1 among them. Batch-mates among the samples co-clustered strongly by F measure.

CDR3 length equals 16 residues. Trimming at V came to 4 bases and at J to 1 base, leaving 8 bases not matched to a gene. Germline assignment: CDR1 SGHDT and CDR2 YYEEEE. The sample holds a few counts of this clonotype. Its antigen is still unknown. Unique molecular identifiers were carried by the TCR beta cDNA libraries. Using its own MiXCR run on the PCR reads, TCRdb lists one record per CDR3 protein. The data show about 540,000 distinct CDR3 sequences, with approximately 31% seen just once and 4.5% to 7.5% held by the top ten. The sequence derives from a girl between 2 and 17 years old with multiple sclerosis. The chain joins TRBV5-6 to TRBJ1-1; 9 nucleotides align to TRBD1. Sequencing was done on a sample of blood. CDR3 sequence: CASSPPQGAGNTEAFF. CDR3 in DNA: TGTGCCAGCAGCCCGCCACAGGGGGCGGGGAACACTGAAGCTTTCTTT. Full variable domain (rest looked up from reference TRBV5-6 and TRBJ1-1): DAGVTQSPTHLIKTRGQQVTLRCSPKSGHDTVSWYQQALGQGPQFIFQYYEEEERQRGNFPDRFSGHQFPNYSSELNVNALLLGDSALYLCASSPPQGAGNTEAFFGQGTRLTVV.